Listed here are 15 T cell receptor beta chains from one sample, sequenced in a study of identical twins. MiXCR, run by TCRdb on the 5' RACE reads, gives a single entry per CDR3 protein. The sample shows 1.5 million to 2 million distinct CDR3 sequences, under 35% of them seen only once. Source material: cord blood. These TCRs come from a newborn girl in good health.

V usage is TRBV4-1 and J usage is TRBJ1-5; no firm D call. The CDR3 spans 15 residues. Trimming cost V 2 bases and J 2 bases, with 10 bases left between them. Germline assignment: CDR1 MGHRA and CDR2 YSYEKL. The CDR3 bases are TGCGCCAGCAGCCAAAACTTAGTTGGCAATCAGCCCCAGCATTTT. This translates into CASSQNLVGNQPQHF.

The sample holds a few counts of this clonotype. This rearrangement joins TRBV20-1 to TRBJ2-5; D perhaps matches TRBD1 (5 bases). Germline values: CDR1 DFQATT, CDR2 SNEGSKA (reference sequence). Trimming took 1 base from V and 11 from J, leaving 23 bases between them. The CDR3 sequence is 15 residues long. The DNA for the CDR3 is TGCAGTGCTAGAGGGCTAGGGGTCCTTCGATCTGAGCAGTACTTC. Translation gives CSARGLGVLRSEQYF.

This clonotype was seen a single time. This sequence joins TRBV19 and TRBJ2-7; TRBD1 agrees at 7 bases. Germline V lookup: CDR1 LNHDA, CDR2 SQIVND (reference sequence). The CDR3 totals 14 residues. V gave up 7 bases and J gave up 2 bases; unmatched junction bases: 8. CDR3 sequence (DNA): TGTGCCAGTACCCCTTTACAGGGGACCTACGAGCAGTACTTC. Protein product: CASTPLQGTYEQYF.

The chain couples TRBV2 to TRBJ2-1; TRBD1 is a possible D gene (5 bases). The CDR3 is 15 amino acids. Trimming cost V 8 bases and J 2 bases, with 16 bases left between them. Per germline, CDR1 SNHLY and CDR2 FYNNEI. Here the CDR3 DNA reads TGTGCCAGCCAGCACTCGACGACAGCCTACAATGAGCAGTTCTTC. It encodes CASQHSTTAYNEQFF.

This chain connects TRBV2 to TRBJ2-3; 8 bases map to TRBD2. The germline CDR1 and CDR2 sequences are SNHLY and FYNNEI. This CDR3 region has 13 residues. Trimming took 10 bases from V and 2 from J; bases not matched to a gene: 5. CDR3 bases: TGTGCCACCAACGGGGGGGACACAGATACGCAGTATTTT. It encodes CATNGGDTDTQYF.

The chain combines TRBV12-3 or TRBV12-4 with TRBJ2-4; unclear D gene. CDR3 length: 12 residues. V was cut by 3 bases and J by 5 bases, with 5 bases left in between. The CDR3 DNA reads as TGTGCCAGCAGTTTCGACGAAAACATTCAGTACTTC. Translation: CASSFDENIQYF.

The chain employs TRBV4-2 and TRBJ2-5; TRBD2 might be the D (6 bases). Germline assignment: CDR1 LGHNA and CDR2 YNFKEQ. Trimming shortened V by 0 bases and J by 11 bases, and 19 bases separated the two germline ends. The CDR3 runs to 15 residues. CDR3 bases: TGTGCCAGCAGCCAAGAGGGGGGACTTAACAATGAGCAGTACTTC. Amino acid sequence: CASSQEGGLNNEQYF.

This rearrangement joins TRBV5-4 to TRBJ2-1; 7 positions agree with TRBD1. V shed 4 bases and J 4 bases; nucleotides not matched to a gene: 8. The CDR3 extends over 15 amino acids. The germline gives CDR1 SGHNT, CDR2 YYREEE (reference sequence). CDR3 amino acids: CASSLKRGRYNEQFF. CDR3 bases: TGTGCCAGCAGCCTAAAGAGGGGGCGGTACAATGAGCAGTTCTTC.

Turning to this clonotype: One end of the junction does not line up with germline, which may come from a read error. This rearrangement joins TRBV12-3 or TRBV12-4 to TRBJ1-1; 7 bases line up with TRBD1. The CDR3 consists of 17 residues. CDR3 residues: CASSLPGTAVPNTEAFF. In DNA, the CDR3 is TGTGCCAGCAGTTTACCCGGGACAGCAGTACCCAACACCGAAGCTTTCTTT.

This clonotype was detected a few times. The rearrangement links TRBV27 to TRBJ1-2; 9 bases agree with TRBD1. In germline, CDR1 is MNHEY, CDR2 SMNVEV (reference sequence). The CDR3 sequence is 15 residues long. Germline trimming cut 8 bases from V and 7 bases from J; bases unmatched to any gene: 14. CDR3 region: CASGTGGALMGGYTF. DNA of the CDR3: TGTGCCAGCGGAACAGGGGGCGCCCTTATGGGTGGCTACACCTTC.

This clonotype showed up just a few times. V and J are TRBV28 and TRBJ1-2; D is unclear. The CDR3 loop spans 13 amino acids. The ends were cut back, 3 bases at V and 2 bases at J, with 7 bases in the middle. Per the germline V gene, CDR1 is MDHEN and CDR2 is SYDVKM. The CDR3 DNA sequence: TGTGCCAGCAGTTTTGCGAGAAACTATGGCTACACCTTC. Amino acids: CASSFARNYGYTF.

V and J are TRBV28 and TRBJ2-1; TRBD2 agrees at 14 bases. The germline CDR1 and CDR2 sequences are MDHEN and SYDVKM. This CDR3 is 19 amino acids long. The J segment lost 5 bases and the V segment lost 5 bases, leaving 14 bases of the junction unmatched. The CDR3 loop reads CASSQTTWGGLAGDNEQFF. The DNA for the CDR3 is TGTGCCAGCAGTCAAACGACTTGGGGGGGACTAGCGGGAGACAATGAGCAGTTCTTC. Based on the CDR3 plus reference TRBV28 and TRBJ2-1, the full variable domain is DVKVTQSSRYLVKRTGEKVFLECVQDMDHENMFWYRQDPGLGLRLIYFSYDVKMKEKGDIPEGYSVSREKKERFSLILESASTNQTSMYLCASSQTTWGGLAGDNEQFFGPGTRLTVL.

Only a few counts were recorded for this clonotype. The chain uses TRBV12-3 or TRBV12-4 and TRBJ2-7; TRBD1 agrees at 11 bases. V dropped 6 bases and J dropped 3; count of bases not matched to a gene: 7. CDR3 size: 15 residues. In DNA form, the CDR3 reads TGTGCCAGCAGCCCGGGGACAGGGGGATTCTACGAGCAGTACTTC. Encoded protein: CASSPGTGGFYEQYF.

The chain joins TRBV20-1 to TRBJ2-7; 7 bases map to TRBD2. The ends lost 2 bases at V and 0 bases at J; junction bases unmatched: 4. CDR1 and CDR2 from the germline V gene are DFQATT and SNEGSKA (reference sequence). CDR3 length: 14 residues. The CDR3 is CSARSGTISYEQYF. In nucleotides, the CDR3 is TGCAGTGCTAGATCCGGGACTATCTCCTACGAGCAGTACTTC.

This clonotype was detected many times. The V gene is TRBV12-5, the J gene TRBJ1-2; D is uncertain. V was shortened by 1 base and J by 0 bases, with 3 bases between the two germline ends. In germline, CDR1 is LGHNT, CDR2 FRNRAP. CDR3 size: 13 residues. CDR3 loop: CASGLGPNYGYTF. The CDR3 DNA reads TGTGCTAGTGGTTTGGGACCTAACTATGGCTACACCTTC. Using reference TRBV12-5 and TRBJ1-2 for the parts outside the CDR3, the full variable domain is DARVTQTPRHKVTEMGQEVTMRCQPILGHNTVFWYRQTMMQGLELLAYFRNRAPLDDSGMPKDRFSAEMPDATLATLKIQPSEPRDSAVYFCASGLGPNYGYTFGSGTRLTVV.